Listed below are T cell receptor beta chains from one sample, sequenced in a study of blood T cell repertoires in COVID-19. Generated by immunoSEQ multiplex PCR, the TCRdb table keeps only in-frame clones and is missing some. The sample lists about 220,000 clones; roughly 84% were seen once. Sequencing used peripheral blood. Every receptor here comes from a woman older than 75 with acute or convalescent COVID-19. Each CDR3 is given with its conserved first and last residue. The D gene is left open where the match is weak. Clone size is stated in some rows and not others, as once, few, many or a class when expanded.

J gene: TRBJ2-7; clone size: NA; V gene: TRBV9; D gene: NA; CDR3 DNA: TGTGCCAGCAGCCCAGGGGTAACCTACGAGCAGTACTTC; CDR3 protein: CASSPGVTYEQYF
J gene: TRBJ1-1; clone size: few; V gene: TRBV21-1; D gene: NA; CDR3 DNA: TGTGCCAGCAGCTTGGGGCGGAACACTGAAGCTTTCTTT; CDR3 protein: CASSLGRNTEAFF
J gene: TRBJ1-4; clone size: NA; V gene: TRBV2; D gene: TRBD1; CDR3 DNA: TGTGCCAGCAGAGGGACAGTAGGCAGTGAAAAACTGTTTTTT; CDR3 protein: CASRGTVGSEKLFF
J gene: TRBJ1-2; clone size: NA; V gene: TRBV19; D gene: TRBD1; CDR3 DNA: TGTGCCAGTAGTTCCAGGGGGGACTATGGCTACACCTTC; CDR3 protein: CASSSRGDYGYTF
J gene: TRBJ2-3; clone size: NA; V gene: TRBV5-5; D gene: TRBD2; CDR3 DNA: TGTGCCAGCAGCTTGGATTCGGGGGGTTCGAGAAGTACGCAGTATTTT; CDR3 protein: CASSLDSGGSRSTQYF
J gene: TRBJ2-1; clone size: NA; V gene: TRBV28; D gene: NA; CDR3 DNA: TGTGCCAGCAGTTTTGTTCGGAGCTCCTACAATGAGCAGTTCTTC; CDR3 protein: CASSFVRSSYNEQFF
J gene: TRBJ1-1; clone size: NA; V gene: TRBV4-1; D gene: NA; CDR3 DNA: TGCGCCAGCAGCCAAGGAAGATCAGGGTTGGTCAAGAACAGTGAAGCTTTCTTT; CDR3 protein: CASSQGRSGLVKNSEAFF
J gene: TRBJ1-1; clone size: NA; V gene: TRBV27; D gene: TRBD1; CDR3 DNA: TGTGCCAGCACCGGACAGGGGGCCGGGAACACTGAAGCTTTCTTT; CDR3 protein: CASTGQGAGNTEAFF
J gene: TRBJ1-2; clone size: once; V gene: TRBV28; D gene: TRBD1; CDR3 DNA: TGTGCCAGCAGTCCGGGACAGCCTATGGGCTACACCTTC; CDR3 protein: CASSPGQPMGYTF
J gene: TRBJ2-3; clone size: NA; V gene: TRBV4-2; D gene: NA; CDR3 DNA: TGTGCCAGCAGCCAAGGGACTGACACAGATACGCAGTATTTT; CDR3 protein: CASSQGTDTDTQYF
J gene: TRBJ1-1; clone size: few; V gene: TRBV29-1; D gene: NA; CDR3 DNA: TGCAGCGTTGAAGTTAATCCGGCTGAAGCTTTCTTT; CDR3 protein: CSVEVNPAEAFF
J gene: TRBJ1-3; clone size: NA; V gene: TRBV13; D gene: TRBD1; CDR3 DNA: TGTGCCAGCAGCGTCCTCTCAGGGGGATCTGGAAACACCATATATTTT; CDR3 protein: CASSVLSGGSGNTIYF
J gene: TRBJ1-2; clone size: NA; V gene: TRBV19; D gene: NA; CDR3 DNA: TGTGCCAGTAGTAGTCGGACAGCGACTAACTATGGCTACACCTTC; CDR3 protein: CASSSRTATNYGYTF
J gene: TRBJ2-7; clone size: NA; V gene: TRBV28; D gene: TRBD1; CDR3 DNA: TGTGCCAGCAGTTTATTGGCAGGGGGCGGAAGGAGTTCCTACGAGCAGTACTTC; CDR3 protein: CASSLLAGGGRSSYEQYF
J gene: TRBJ1-1; clone size: NA; V gene: TRBV19; D gene: NA; CDR3 DNA: TGTGCCAGTATTCCAAAGGACAGGAACACTGAAGCTTTCTTT; CDR3 protein: CASIPKDRNTEAFF
J gene: TRBJ2-5; clone size: once; V gene: TRBV4-2; D gene: NA; CDR3 DNA: TGTGCCAGCAGCCAAGATTGGTTAGGGGGGGAGGAGACCCAGTACTTC; CDR3 protein: CASSQDWLGGEETQYF
J gene: TRBJ1-1; clone size: NA; V gene: TRBV28; D gene: TRBD1; CDR3 DNA: TGTGCCAGCAGTTCCCCTTCGACAGGGAATGCTGAAGCTTTCTTT; CDR3 protein: CASSSPSTGNAEAFF
J gene: TRBJ2-5; clone size: NA; V gene: TRBV5-1; D gene: TRBD2; CDR3 DNA: TGCGCCAGCAGCTTGGGACTAGCGGTACTAGAGACCCAGTACTTC; CDR3 protein: CASSLGLAVLETQYF
J gene: TRBJ2-6; clone size: NA; V gene: TRBV19; D gene: NA; CDR3 DNA: TGTGCCAGTAGGCCTCAGGGGCCAGGGGCCAACGTCCTGACTTTC; CDR3 protein: CASRPQGPGANVLTF
J gene: TRBJ2-1; clone size: NA; V gene: TRBV29-1; D gene: NA; CDR3 DNA: TGCAGCGTTGAGGCTAGCCAGCACAATGAGCAGTTCTTC; CDR3 protein: CSVEASQHNEQFF
J gene: TRBJ1-1; clone size: NA; V gene: TRBV29-1; D gene: TRBD1; CDR3 DNA: TGCAGCGGCGGGACAGGGGGAAACACTGAAGCTTTCTTT; CDR3 protein: CSGGTGGNTEAFF
J gene: TRBJ2-5; clone size: NA; V gene: TRBV29-1; D gene: NA; CDR3 DNA: TGCAGCGTTGACAGCGTCAGTCCGCTCCAAGAGACCCAGTACTTC; CDR3 protein: CSVDSVSPLQETQYF
J gene: TRBJ2-1; clone size: NA; V gene: TRBV2; D gene: NA; CDR3 DNA: TGTGCCAGCAGTCGGGTAGGACAAAGCCCACCACAGTTCTTC; CDR3 protein: CASSRVGQSPPQFF
J gene: TRBJ1-5; clone size: NA; V gene: TRBV6-5; D gene: NA; CDR3 DNA: TGTGCCAGCAGCGACCCGTACAGGCGTAGCCAGCATTTT; CDR3 protein: CASSDPYRRSQHF
J gene: TRBJ2-4; clone size: NA; V gene: TRBV18; D gene: TRBD2; CDR3 DNA: TGTGCCAGCTCAACCTCGGGGGGGAGACAGGCGGTAGACATTCAGTACTTC; CDR3 protein: CASSTSGGRQAVDIQYF
J gene: TRBJ1-6; clone size: NA; V gene: TRBV19; D gene: NA; CDR3 DNA: TGTGCCAGTAGTAGAAACAGGGTAGGAGATAATTCACCCCTCCACTTT; CDR3 protein: CASSRNRVGDNSPLHF
J gene: TRBJ1-1; clone size: few; V gene: TRBV27; D gene: NA; CDR3 DNA: TGTGCCAGCACGTCGGGGTCAGGTTTGGCTTTCTTT; CDR3 protein: CASTSGSGLAFF
J gene: TRBJ2-7; clone size: NA; V gene: TRBV5-1; D gene: TRBD1; CDR3 DNA: TGCGCCAGCAAAGACAGGGAACGAAGCTACGAGCAGTACTTC; CDR3 protein: CASKDRERSYEQYF
J gene: TRBJ2-7; clone size: NA; V gene: TRBV7-2; D gene: NA; CDR3 DNA: TGTGCCAGCAGACTCACAGGGTCGGGCTACGAGCAGTACTTC; CDR3 protein: CASRLTGSGYEQYF
J gene: TRBJ1-1; clone size: NA; V gene: TRBV7-9; D gene: TRBD1; CDR3 DNA: TGTGCCAGCAGCCGCCGCACAGGGGTGAACACTGAAGCTTTCTTT; CDR3 protein: CASSRRTGVNTEAFF
J gene: TRBJ1-4; clone size: NA; V gene: TRBV30; D gene: TRBD1; CDR3 DNA: TGTGCCTGGGCGGGACAGGGCGGCGAAAAACTGTTTTTT; CDR3 protein: CAWAGQGGEKLFF
J gene: TRBJ2-2; clone size: NA; V gene: TRBV9; D gene: NA; CDR3 DNA: TGTGCCAGCAGCGCACACAGGGTGGCCGGGGAGCTGTTTTTT; CDR3 protein: CASSAHRVAGELFF
J gene: TRBJ2-3; clone size: NA; V gene: TRBV3-1/TRBV3-2; D gene: NA; CDR3 DNA: TGTGCCAGCAGCCCGGCCCCAACAGGTACGCAGTATTTT; CDR3 protein: CASSPAPTGTQYF
J gene: TRBJ2-5; clone size: NA; V gene: TRBV5-6; D gene: NA; CDR3 DNA: TGTGCCAGCAGCTGGGAGCGGGCTGAGACCCAGTACTTC; CDR3 protein: CASSWERAETQYF
J gene: TRBJ1-2; clone size: NA; V gene: TRBV5-6; D gene: TRBD1; CDR3 DNA: TGTGCCAGCAGCTTGGGACAGGGGGTGACTGGCTACACCTTC; CDR3 protein: CASSLGQGVTGYTF
J gene: TRBJ2-3; clone size: NA; V gene: TRBV7-3; D gene: TRBD2; CDR3 DNA: TGTGCCAGCAGCACGGGACTACCAGGAGATACGCAGTATTTT; CDR3 protein: CASSTGLPGDTQYF
J gene: TRBJ1-3; clone size: NA; V gene: TRBV5-4; D gene: TRBD1; CDR3 DNA: TGTGCCAGCAGCCGGGACAGGGACACCATATATTTT; CDR3 protein: CASSRDRDTIYF
J gene: TRBJ2-1; clone size: NA; V gene: TRBV4-2; D gene: NA; CDR3 DNA: TGTGCCAGCAGCCTAGAGGGGGTAGGGGGGGCCATTAAGTCCTACAATGAGCAGTTCTTC; CDR3 protein: CASSLEGVGGAIKSYNEQFF
J gene: TRBJ2-3; clone size: NA; V gene: TRBV4-2; D gene: TRBD2; CDR3 DNA: TGTGCCAGCAGCCACCCGACTAGCGGGGGGTTAAGAACAGATACGCAGTATTTT; CDR3 protein: CASSHPTSGGLRTDTQYF
J gene: TRBJ2-1; clone size: NA; V gene: TRBV5-4; D gene: TRBD2; CDR3 DNA: TGTGCCAGCAGCTTGTATGGGAGGGCCTCGGGTGATGAGCAGTTCTTC; CDR3 protein: CASSLYGRASGDEQFF